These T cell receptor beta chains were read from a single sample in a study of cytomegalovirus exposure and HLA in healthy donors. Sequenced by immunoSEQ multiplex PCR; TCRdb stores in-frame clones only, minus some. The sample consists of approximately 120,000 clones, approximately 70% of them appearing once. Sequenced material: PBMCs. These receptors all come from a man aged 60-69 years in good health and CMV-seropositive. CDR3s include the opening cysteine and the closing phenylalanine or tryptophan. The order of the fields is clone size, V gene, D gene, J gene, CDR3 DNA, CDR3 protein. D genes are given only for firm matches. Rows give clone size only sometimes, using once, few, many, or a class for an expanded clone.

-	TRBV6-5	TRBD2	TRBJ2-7	TGTGCCAGCAGTTACCGGGCGGGGGGTTACGAGCAGTACTTC	CASSYRAGGYEQYF
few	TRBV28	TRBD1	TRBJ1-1	TGTGCCAGCAGTCGCCAACAGGGGGCGACGGGGGAAGCTTTCTTT	CASSRQQGATGEAFF
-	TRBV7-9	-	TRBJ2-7	TGTGCCAGCAGCTTAGAGGTGCCAAGAGGGAACGAGCAGTACTTC	CASSLEVPRGNEQYF
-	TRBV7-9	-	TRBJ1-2	TGTGCCAGCAGCTTACTCTTCGGGGACTATGGCTACACCTTC	CASSLLFGDYGYTF
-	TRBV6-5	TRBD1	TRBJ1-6	TGTGCCAGCAGTCAGGGACAGCACTTCGGTTCACCCCTCCACTTT	CASSQGQHFGSPLHF
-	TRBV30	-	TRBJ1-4	TGTGCCTGGAGAGATGACTCACGAGAAAAACTGTTTTTT	CAWRDDSREKLFF
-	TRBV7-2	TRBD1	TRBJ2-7	TGTGCCAGCAGCTCCCGGACAGGCTCCTACGAGCAGTACTTC	CASSSRTGSYEQYF
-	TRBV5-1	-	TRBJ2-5	TGCGCCAGCAGCCCGTTCCAAGAGACCCAGTACTTC	CASSPFQETQYF
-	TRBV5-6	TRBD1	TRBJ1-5	TGTGCCAGCAGCTTGAGGACAGGGGGCTTTCAGCCCCAGCATTTT	CASSLRTGGFQPQHF
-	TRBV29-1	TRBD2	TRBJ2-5	TGCAGCGTTGAATGGCCCTTGGCGGGGGGGCGGACCCAGTACTTC	CSVEWPLAGGRTQYF
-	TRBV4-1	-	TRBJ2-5	TGCGCCAGCAGCTCCAGGGTGAGGGAGACCCAGTACTTC	CASSSRVRETQYF
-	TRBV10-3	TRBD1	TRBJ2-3	TGTGCCATAGGGGGCGGGGGACAGGGTACAGATACGCAGTATTTT	CAIGGGGQGTDTQYF
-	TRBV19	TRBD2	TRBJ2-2	TGTGCCAGTACCTTTAGCGGGGGGAACACCGGGGAGCTGTTTTTT	CASTFSGGNTGELFF
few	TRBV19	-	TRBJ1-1	TGTGCCAGTAGACCCGTGCTGGAGGGCGCGTACACTGAAGCTTTCTTT	CASRPVLEGAYTEAFF
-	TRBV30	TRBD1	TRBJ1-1	TGTGCCTGGAGCGCAGGGGGCTGGTGGACTGAAGCTTTCTTT	CAWSAGGWWTEAFF
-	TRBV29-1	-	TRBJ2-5	TGCGGCGTTGAACGCCTACAAGAGACCCAGTACTTC	CGVERLQETQYF
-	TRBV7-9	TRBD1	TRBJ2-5	TGTGCCAGCAGCTTTGACGGGACAGTGGGCTACTTC	CASSFDGTVGYF
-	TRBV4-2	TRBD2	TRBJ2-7	TGTGCCAGCAGCCAAATGGGAGGGAACGAGCAGTACTTC	CASSQMGGNEQYF
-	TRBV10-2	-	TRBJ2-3	TGCGCCAGCAGTGAGCCCGAGACAGATACGCAGTATTTT	CASSEPETDTQYF
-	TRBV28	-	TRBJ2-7	TGTGCCAGCATGACTAGCTCCTACGAGCAGTACTTC	CASMTSSYEQYF